These 25 T cell receptor beta chains were all obtained from the same sample, sequenced in a study of CD8+CD57+ T cells in acquired aplastic anemia. Genomic DNA, serving as template, underwent TCR beta VDJ and CDR3 profiling. Each CDR3 protein gets one entry after TCRdb re-called the reads with MiXCR. The sample includes about 110,000 distinct CDR3 sequences, about half of them seen just once. The sample comprised sorted CD4+, CD8+, or CD8+CD57+ T cells (not recorded which) from PBMCs. All receptors come from a human donor in good health, serving as a control.

This clonotype occurred a few times. A much larger clonotype is one base distant, so this may be a read error. This chain's CDR3 is CASSFNPSPYNEQFF. CDR3 coding DNA: TGTGCCAGCAGCTTTAATCCGAGCCCCTACAATGAGCAGTTCTTC. J is TRBJ2-1 and V is TRBV11-2; the D is unclear. The CDR3 contains 15 residues. The V end was cut by 3 bases, the J end by 2 bases, with 11 bases between. Germline CDR1 is SGHAT and CDR2 is FQNNGV.

V is TRBV2 and J is TRBJ1-1, with 7 nucleotides matching TRBD1. This CDR3 has 15 residues. Germline loops: CDR1 SNHLY, CDR2 FYNNEI. The V segment lost 4 bases and the J segment 0 bases; nucleotides outside the gene matches: 5. CDR3 sequence reads: CASSGGQYLNTEAFF. CDR3 coding DNA: TGTGCCAGCAGTGGGGGACAGTACCTGAACACTGAAGCTTTCTTT.

This clonotype was counted between two and nine times. V usage is TRBV12-3 or TRBV12-4 and J usage is TRBJ1-4; the D is unclear. The CDR3 runs 14 residues. The V end lost 3 bases, the J end lost 5 bases, and 10 bases lay between the germline ends. CDR3 coding DNA: TGTGCCAGCAGTTTCCGGAGCTCCAATGAAAAACTGTTTTTT. Residues: CASSFRSSNEKLFF.

J is TRBJ2-1 and V is TRBV25-1; 7 nucleotides match TRBD1. V gave up 9 bases and J gave up 7 bases; unmatched junction bases: 9. The CDR3 has 13 residues. Germline assignment: CDR1 MGHDK and CDR2 SYGVNS. The CDR3 sequence is CARTLDRINEQFF. The CDR3 DNA reads TGTGCCAGGACCTTGGACAGGATAAATGAGCAGTTCTTC. Variable domain in full (rest from reference TRBV25-1 and TRBJ2-1): EADIYQTPRYLVIGTGKKITLECSQTMGHDKMYWYQQDPGMELHLIHYSYGVNSTEKGDLSSESTVSRIRTEHFPLTLESARPSHTSQYLCARTLDRINEQFFGPGTRLTVL.

This chain joins TRBV7-1 and TRBJ2-1, with 16 bases aligning to TRBD2. TRBV7-1 is noted as an ORF with a role that remains uncertain. CDR3 length equals 18 residues. Trimming removed 5 bases from V and 7 bases from J; junction bases left unmatched: 11. The CDR3 sequence is CASSPFPGLAGGANEQFF. CDR3 sequence (DNA): TGTGCCAGCAGCCCATTCCCGGGACTAGCGGGGGGGGCAAATGAGCAGTTCTTC.

This clonotype has at least ten counts. The rearrangement uses TRBV20-1 and TRBJ2-7; D may be TRBD2 (5 bases). This CDR3 contains 12 residues. Germline CDR1 DFQATT, CDR2 SNEGSKA (reference sequence). V was pared by 1 base and J by 3 bases, with 7 bases between. The CDR3 DNA sequence: TGCAGTGCTAGAGCTGGGAGCTACGAGCAGTACTTC. It codes for CSARAGSYEQYF.

V and J are TRBV24-1 and TRBJ2-5; 7 nucleotides agree with TRBD1. The J segment lost 3 bases and the V segment lost 4 bases, leaving 7 bases of the junction unmatched. Germline V gene lookup returns CDR1 KGHDR and CDR2 SFDVKD. This CDR3 region has 15 residues. CDR3 sequence: CATSDPTDREETQYF. CDR3 sequence (DNA): TGTGCCACCAGTGACCCTACAGACAGGGAAGAGACCCAGTACTTC.

This clonotype showed up many times. This chain connects TRBV4-3 to TRBJ1-2; D ambiguous. The CDR3 totals 15 residues. Germline V gives CDR1 LGHNA, CDR2 YSLEER. The V gene lost 1 base and the J gene lost 0 bases, with 9 bases spanning the gap. For the CDR3, the DNA is TGCGCCAGCAGCCAAGTCCCCAGGACTAACTATGGCTACACCTTC. Translation gives CASSQVPRTNYGYTF.

This clonotype was observed a few times. The chain links TRBV4-3 to TRBJ2-3; a possible D gene is TRBD1 (6 bases). The V end lost 4 bases, the J end lost 4 bases, and 21 bases lay between the germline ends. Germline CDR1 reads LGHNA; CDR2 reads YSLEER. This CDR3 is built from 17 residues. CDR3 in DNA: TGCGCCAGCAGCCGAGAATCCCCAGGGGCCGAGGCAGATACGCAGTATTTT. Translated, it gives CASSRESPGAEADTQYF.

This clonotype was seen at least ten times. The chain employs TRBV10-2 and TRBJ2-7; 8 bases are a match to TRBD1. CDR3 size: 13 residues. The V gene end was trimmed by 5 bases and the J gene end by 3 bases; junction bases not matched to a gene: 3. Germline V gene data show CDR1 as WSHSY and CDR2 as SAAADI. CDR3 in amino acids: CASSSDRVYEQYF. The DNA of the CDR3 is TGCGCCAGCAGTTCGGACAGGGTCTACGAGCAGTACTTC.

As regards this clonotype: The CDR3 ends on some other residue instead of the conserved phenylalanine or tryptophan, so this is likely a read error. V usage is TRBV15 and J usage is TRBJ1-1; TRBD1 is a possible D gene (6 bases). CDR1 and CDR2 from the germline V gene are LNHNV and YYDKDF (reference sequence). V lost 4 bases and J lost 2, with 11 bases in between. The CDR3 runs 14 residues. The DNA of the CDR3 is TGTGCCACCAGCATCAGGGGTATTAACACTGAAGCTTTCCCT. This encodes CATSIRGINTEAFP.

The V and J genes are TRBV7-2 and TRBJ2-7, with D possibly TRBD1 on 5 matching bases. Germline CDR1 is SGHTA and CDR2 is FQGNSA. The CDR3 runs 13 residues. The V end was cut by 3 bases, the J end by 4 bases, with 10 bases between. The CDR3 loop reads CASSFDRRYEQYF. In nucleotides, the CDR3 is TGTGCCAGCAGCTTCGACAGAAGGTACGAGCAGTACTTC.

The gene calls are TRBV7-2 and TRBJ2-1; a weak D match, TRBD2 (6 bases). From germline, CDR1 is SGHTA and CDR2 FQGNSA. The CDR3 runs 14 residues. The ends were cut back, 0 bases at V and 7 bases at J, with 10 bases in the middle. The CDR3: CASSLAPGRNEQFF. CDR3 sequence (DNA): TGTGCCAGCAGCTTAGCGCCGGGGAGGAATGAGCAGTTCTTC.

The chain couples TRBV9 to TRBJ2-2, with D hard to call. The germline V gene has CDR1 SGDLS and CDR2 YYNGEE. V lost 3 bases and J 9 bases, leaving 3 bases between the germline ends. The CDR3 spans 10 residues. The CDR3 sequence: CASSGRELFF. The CDR3, as DNA: TGTGCCAGCAGCGGCAGGGAGCTGTTTTTT.

As regards this clonotype: A single base separates this from a much larger clone, so it may be a read error. The rearrangement links TRBV7-6 to TRBJ2-7; possibly TRBD1 or TRBD2 for D (5 bases each). The CDR3 consists of 14 residues. Germline loops: CDR1 SGHVS, CDR2 FNYEAQ. V lost 5 bases, J lost 4 bases, and 15 bases lay in between. CDR3: CASSPFGAEYEQYF. Written as DNA, the CDR3 is TGTGCCAGCAGCCCGTTCGGGGCTGAATACGAGCAGTACTTC. Looking up the rest from reference TRBV7-6 and TRBJ2-7 gives the full variable domain: GAGVSQSPRYKVTKRGQDVALRCDPISGHVSLYWYRQALGQGPEFLTYFNYEAQQDKSGLPNDRFSAERPEGSISTLTIQRTEQRDSAMYRCASSPFGAEYEQYFGPGTRLTVT.

This clonotype has ten or more counts. The chain employs TRBV4-3 and TRBJ1-1; D not resolved. The V gene lost 4 bases and the J gene lost 5 bases, with 20 bases spanning the gap. Germline V gene sequence: CDR1 LGHNA, CDR2 YSLEER. The length of the CDR3 is 16 residues. The chain's CDR3 is CASSPTKAAMGTEAFF. As DNA, the CDR3 is TGCGCCAGCAGCCCCACTAAGGCGGCCATGGGAACTGAAGCTTTCTTT.

Points on this clonotype: A read error may explain this, as a much larger clone is one base away. The chain joins TRBV7-9 to TRBJ1-4; no reliable D call. Germline CDR1 is SEHNR and CDR2 is FQNEAQ (reference sequence). The V and J ends lost 5 bases and 6 bases respectively, with 16 bases between them. CDR3 length: 15 amino acids. The CDR3 DNA follows: TGTGCCAGCAGCCCCTCCGGGATCTGGTATGAAAAACTGTTTTTT. It codes for CASSPSGIWYEKLFF.

In this sample, this clonotype turned up a few times. The V and J genes are TRBV2 and TRBJ1-5; D possibly corresponds to TRBD1 (6 bases). Between the trimmed V and J ends, which lost 6 bases and 2 bases, there was a span of 11 bases. CDR3 size: 14 residues. Germline V gene data show CDR1 as SNHLY and CDR2 as FYNNEI. CDR3 sequence (DNA): TGTGCCAGCAGCCTGGGGGCGGGCAATCAGCCCCAGCATTTT. Translation: CASSLGAGNQPQHF.

This clonotype has just a few counts. The chain has TRBV12-3 or TRBV12-4 and TRBJ1-2, with 9 bases fitting TRBD1. The CDR3 runs 13 residues. V dropped 3 bases and J dropped 6; count of bases not matched to a gene: 2. CDR3 in amino acids: CASSFTGGDGYTF. CDR3 nucleotide sequence: TGTGCCAGCAGTTTCACAGGGGGCGATGGCTACACCTTC.

A remark on this clonotype: Because the CDR3 is missing its conserved closing phenylalanine or tryptophan, this is likely a read error. The rearrangement joins TRBV7-2 to TRBJ2-7; perhaps TRBD1 as D (9 bases). This CDR3 is 16 amino acids long. Germline-derived CDR1 and CDR2 are SGHTA and FQGNSA. In DNA, the CDR3 is TGTGCCAGCCGCTTAGCGGGAATACAGGGGGCCACCGAGCAGTACTCC. Translated, it gives CASRLAGIQGATEQYS.

This clonotype occurred a few times. The chain recombines TRBV19 with TRBJ2-1, with D tentatively TRBD1 or TRBD2 (7 bases each). Germline V gives CDR1 LNHDA, CDR2 SQIVND (reference sequence). The ends were cut back, 3 bases at V and 9 bases at J, with 15 bases in the middle. This CDR3 spans 14 amino acids. The CDR3: CASSMGRGLGEQFF. For the CDR3, the DNA is TGTGCCAGTAGTATGGGGAGGGGGCTAGGTGAGCAGTTCTTC.

On this clonotype: Given the absence of the conserved phenylalanine or tryptophan at the CDR3 end, a read error is likely. The V call is TRBV11-2, the J call TRBJ1-6; a possible D gene is TRBD1 (5 bases). V lost 1 base and J 7 bases, leaving 14 bases between the germline ends. Looked up from germline, CDR1 is SGHAT and CDR2 is FQNNGV. This CDR3 has 16 amino acids. The CDR3 DNA sequence: TGTGCCAGCAGCTTAGTCTTGACACGGGGCAATTCACCCCTCCACCTT. This translates into CASSLVLTRGNSPLHL.

This clonotype occurred a few times. The V and J genes are TRBV2 and TRBJ1-1, with TRBD1 matching over 9 bases. V was clipped by 7 bases and J by 4 bases; unmatched bases: 4. The CDR3 is 13 residues long. Looked up from germline, CDR1 is SNHLY and CDR2 is FYNNEI. CDR3 region: CASTGQGLTEAFF. The CDR3 DNA follows: TGTGCCAGCACGGGACAGGGCCTCACTGAAGCTTTCTTT. The complete variable domain, with remaining parts taken from reference TRBV2 and TRBJ1-1, reads EPEVTQTPSHQVTQMGQEVILRCVPISNHLYFYWYRQILGQKVEFLVSFYNNEISEKSEIFDDQFSVERPDGSNFTLKIRSTKLEDSAMYFCASTGQGLTEAFFGQGTRLTVV.

The V call is TRBV2, the J call TRBJ2-7; D might be TRBD1 or TRBD2, each matching 7 bases. V dropped 5 bases and J dropped 9 bases, with 17 bases sitting between them. The CDR3 has 13 residues. Germline V gene data show CDR1 as SNHLY and CDR2 as FYNNEI. CDR3 in DNA: TGTGCCAGCAGTCGCAAAACAGGGGAGGGGCAGTACTTC. Protein: CASSRKTGEGQYF.

At least ten counts were recorded for this clonotype. V gene TRBV6-1 combines with J gene TRBJ2-7; D possibly corresponds to TRBD1 (5 bases). Germline CDR1 and CDR2: MNHNS and SASEGT. V lost 6 bases and J 1 base, leaving 13 bases between the germline ends. The CDR3 covers 14 residues. The CDR3 loop is CASSDRTSSYEQYF. CDR3 nucleotides: TGTGCCAGCAGCGATCGGACATCGTCCTACGAGCAGTACTTC.